This entry describes one T cell receptor beta chain. Trimming cost V 7 bases and J 1 base; bases outside gene matches: 8. CDR3 length equals 16 residues. Germline V CDR1 and CDR2: SGHDT, YYEEEE. The data originate from a study of T-cell memory formation after mild COVID-19. Study in general: Among the donors, TCR clusters were largely specific to each donor.

TCRdb re-derived calls from the 5' RACE reads in MiXCR, one entry per CDR3 protein. The sample holds fewer than 350,000 distinct CDR3 sequences, around 17% seen once. V gene TRBV5-6 combines with J gene TRBJ2-3; TRBD2 aligns across 11 bases. The TCR was taken from a man between 18 and 29 years old who had mild COVID-19 (a few samples of this study predate the infection). Cell type and time point are not known. Material: PBMCs or a T cell subset sorted from them (not recorded which). CDR3 coding DNA: TGTGCCAGCGGGGGGGGACTAGCGGTGCGCACAGATACGCAGTATTTT. Encoded protein: CASGGGLAVRTDTQYF.